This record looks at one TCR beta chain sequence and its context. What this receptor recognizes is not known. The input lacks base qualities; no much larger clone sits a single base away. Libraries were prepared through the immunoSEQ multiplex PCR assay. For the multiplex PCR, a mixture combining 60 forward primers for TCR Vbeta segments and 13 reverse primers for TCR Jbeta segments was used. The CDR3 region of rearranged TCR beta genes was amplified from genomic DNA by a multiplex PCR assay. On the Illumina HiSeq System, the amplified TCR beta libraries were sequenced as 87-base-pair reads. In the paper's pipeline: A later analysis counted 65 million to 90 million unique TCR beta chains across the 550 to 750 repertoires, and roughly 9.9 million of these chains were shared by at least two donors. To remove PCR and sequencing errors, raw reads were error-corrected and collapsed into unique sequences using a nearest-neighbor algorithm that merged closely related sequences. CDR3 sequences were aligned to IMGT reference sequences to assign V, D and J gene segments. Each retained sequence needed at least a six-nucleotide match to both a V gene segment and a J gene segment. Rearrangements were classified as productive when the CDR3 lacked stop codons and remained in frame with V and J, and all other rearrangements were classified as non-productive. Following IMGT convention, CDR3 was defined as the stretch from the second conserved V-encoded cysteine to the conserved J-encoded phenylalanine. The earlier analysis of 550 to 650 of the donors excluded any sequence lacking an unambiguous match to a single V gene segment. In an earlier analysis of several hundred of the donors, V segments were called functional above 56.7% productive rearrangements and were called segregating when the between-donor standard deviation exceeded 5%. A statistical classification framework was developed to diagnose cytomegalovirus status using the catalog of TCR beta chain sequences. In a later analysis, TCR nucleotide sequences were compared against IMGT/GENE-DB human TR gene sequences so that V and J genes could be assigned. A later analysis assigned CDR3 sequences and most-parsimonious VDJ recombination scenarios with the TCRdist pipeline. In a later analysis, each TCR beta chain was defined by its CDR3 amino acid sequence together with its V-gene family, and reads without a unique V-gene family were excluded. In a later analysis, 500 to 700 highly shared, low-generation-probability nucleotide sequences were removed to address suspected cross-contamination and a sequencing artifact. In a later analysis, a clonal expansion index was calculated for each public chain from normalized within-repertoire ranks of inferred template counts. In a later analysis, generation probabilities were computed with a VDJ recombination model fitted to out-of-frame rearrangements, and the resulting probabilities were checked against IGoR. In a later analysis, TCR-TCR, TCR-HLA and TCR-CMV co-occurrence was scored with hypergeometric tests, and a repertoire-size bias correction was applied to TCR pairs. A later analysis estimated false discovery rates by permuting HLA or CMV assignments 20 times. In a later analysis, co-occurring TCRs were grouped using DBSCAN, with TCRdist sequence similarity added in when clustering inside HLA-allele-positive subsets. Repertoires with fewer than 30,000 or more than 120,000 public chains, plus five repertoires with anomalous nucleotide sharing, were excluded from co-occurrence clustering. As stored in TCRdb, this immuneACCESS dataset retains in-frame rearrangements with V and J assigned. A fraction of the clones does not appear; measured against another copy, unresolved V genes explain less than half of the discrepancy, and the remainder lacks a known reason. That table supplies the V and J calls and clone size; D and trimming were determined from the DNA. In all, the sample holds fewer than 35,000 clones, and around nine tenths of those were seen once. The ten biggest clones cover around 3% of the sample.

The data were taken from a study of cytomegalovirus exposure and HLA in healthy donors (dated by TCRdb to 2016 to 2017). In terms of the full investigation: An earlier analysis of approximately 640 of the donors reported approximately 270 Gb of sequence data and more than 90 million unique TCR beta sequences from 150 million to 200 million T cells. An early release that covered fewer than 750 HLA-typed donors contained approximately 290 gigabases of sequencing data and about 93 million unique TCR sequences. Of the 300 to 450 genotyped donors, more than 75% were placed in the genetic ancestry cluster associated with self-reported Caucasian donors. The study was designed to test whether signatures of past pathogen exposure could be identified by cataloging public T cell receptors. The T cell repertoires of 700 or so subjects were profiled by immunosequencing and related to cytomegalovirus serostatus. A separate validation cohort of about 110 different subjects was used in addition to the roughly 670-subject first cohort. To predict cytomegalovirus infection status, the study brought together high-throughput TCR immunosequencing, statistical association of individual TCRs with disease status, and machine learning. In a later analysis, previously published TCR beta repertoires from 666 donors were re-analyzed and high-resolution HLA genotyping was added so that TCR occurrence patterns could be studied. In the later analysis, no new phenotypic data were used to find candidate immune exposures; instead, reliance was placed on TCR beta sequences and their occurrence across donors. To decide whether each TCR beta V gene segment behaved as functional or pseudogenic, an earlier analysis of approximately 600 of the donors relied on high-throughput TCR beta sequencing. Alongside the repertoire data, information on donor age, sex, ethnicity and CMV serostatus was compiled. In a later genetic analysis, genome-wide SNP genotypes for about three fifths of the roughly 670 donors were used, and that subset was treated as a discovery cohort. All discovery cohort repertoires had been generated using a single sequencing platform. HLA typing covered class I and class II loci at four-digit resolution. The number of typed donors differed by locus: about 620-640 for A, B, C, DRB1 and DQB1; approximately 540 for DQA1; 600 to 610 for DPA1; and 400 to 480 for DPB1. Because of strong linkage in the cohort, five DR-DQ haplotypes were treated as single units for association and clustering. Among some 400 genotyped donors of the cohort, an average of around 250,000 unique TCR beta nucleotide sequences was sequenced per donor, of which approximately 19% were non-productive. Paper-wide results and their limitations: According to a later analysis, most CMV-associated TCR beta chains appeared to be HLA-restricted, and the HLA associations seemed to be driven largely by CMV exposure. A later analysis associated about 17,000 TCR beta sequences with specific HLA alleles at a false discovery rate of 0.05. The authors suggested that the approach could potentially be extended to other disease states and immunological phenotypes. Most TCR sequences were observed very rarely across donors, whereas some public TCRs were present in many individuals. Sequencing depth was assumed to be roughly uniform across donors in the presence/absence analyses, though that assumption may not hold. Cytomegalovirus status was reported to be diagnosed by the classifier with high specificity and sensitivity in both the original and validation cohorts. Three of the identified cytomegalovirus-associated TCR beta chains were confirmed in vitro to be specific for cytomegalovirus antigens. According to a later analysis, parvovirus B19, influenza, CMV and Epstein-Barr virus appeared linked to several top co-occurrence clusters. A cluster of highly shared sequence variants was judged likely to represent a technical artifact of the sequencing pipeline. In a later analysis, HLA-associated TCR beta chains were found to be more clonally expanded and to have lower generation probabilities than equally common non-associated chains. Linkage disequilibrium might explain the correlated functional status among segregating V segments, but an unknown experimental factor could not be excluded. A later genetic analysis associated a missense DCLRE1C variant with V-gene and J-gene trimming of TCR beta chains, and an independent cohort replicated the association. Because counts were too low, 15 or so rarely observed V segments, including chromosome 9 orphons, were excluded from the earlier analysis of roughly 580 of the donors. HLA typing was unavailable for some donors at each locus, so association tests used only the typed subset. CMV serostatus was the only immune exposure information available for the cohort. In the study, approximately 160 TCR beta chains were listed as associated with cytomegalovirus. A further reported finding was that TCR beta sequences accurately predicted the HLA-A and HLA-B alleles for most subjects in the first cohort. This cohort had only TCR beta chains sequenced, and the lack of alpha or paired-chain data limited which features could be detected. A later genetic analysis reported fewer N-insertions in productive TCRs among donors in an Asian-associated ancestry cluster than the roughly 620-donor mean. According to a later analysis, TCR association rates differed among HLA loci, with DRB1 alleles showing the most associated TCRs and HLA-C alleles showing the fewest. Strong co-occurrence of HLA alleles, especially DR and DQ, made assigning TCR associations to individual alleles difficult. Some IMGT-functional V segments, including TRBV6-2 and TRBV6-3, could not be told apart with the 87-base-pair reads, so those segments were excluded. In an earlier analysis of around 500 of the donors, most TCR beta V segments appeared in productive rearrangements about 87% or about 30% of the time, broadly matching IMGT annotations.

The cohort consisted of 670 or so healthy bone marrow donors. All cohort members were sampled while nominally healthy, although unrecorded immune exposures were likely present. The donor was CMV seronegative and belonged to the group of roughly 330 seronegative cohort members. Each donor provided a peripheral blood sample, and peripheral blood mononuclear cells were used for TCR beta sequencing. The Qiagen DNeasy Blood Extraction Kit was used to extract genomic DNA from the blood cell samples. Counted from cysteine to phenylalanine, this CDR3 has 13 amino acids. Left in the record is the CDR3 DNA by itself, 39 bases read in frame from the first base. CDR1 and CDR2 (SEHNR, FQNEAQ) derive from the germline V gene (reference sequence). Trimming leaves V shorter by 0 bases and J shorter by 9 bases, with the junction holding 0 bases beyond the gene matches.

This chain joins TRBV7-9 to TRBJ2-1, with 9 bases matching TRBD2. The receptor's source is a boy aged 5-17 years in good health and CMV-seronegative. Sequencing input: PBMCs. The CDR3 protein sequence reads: CASSLATSGEQFF. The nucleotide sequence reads TGTGCCAGCAGCTTAGCGACTAGCGGTGAGCAGTTCTTC.